This is a list of T cell receptor beta chains from one sample in a study of Ad26.COV2.S vaccination and SARS-CoV-2 variants. Profiled with immunoSEQ multiplex PCR; TCRdb holds only in-frame clones, not every one. The sample lists 320,000 or so clones, under 90% occurring once. The material was peripheral blood, obtained in a trial of Ad26.COV2.S vaccine versus placebo. The receptor set was obtained from a person aged 18-65 years who received the Ad26.COV2.S COVID-19 vaccine or a placebo. Both conserved end residues are part of each CDR3. Fields, in order: V gene, D gene, clone size, J gene, CDR3 DNA, CDR3 protein. A D gene is named only where the DNA matches it firmly. Clone sizes are given selectively: once, few, many, or a class where the clone is expanded.

V gene: TRBV28
D gene: TRBD1
clone size: -
J gene: TRBJ2-5
CDR3 DNA: TGTGCCAGCAGTTCTGACAGGGTCCAAGAGACCCAGTACTTC
CDR3 protein: CASSSDRVQETQYF

V gene: TRBV7-3
D gene: -
clone size: -
J gene: TRBJ1-2
CDR3 DNA: TGTGCCAGCAGCCCTAGGGGGGCTACTAACTATGGCTACACCTTC
CDR3 protein: CASSPRGATNYGYTF

V gene: TRBV3-1/TRBV3-2
D gene: -
clone size: few
J gene: TRBJ2-7
CDR3 DNA: TGTGCCAGCAGCCATCGTCTAGGGCCCTACGAGCAGTACTTC
CDR3 protein: CASSHRLGPYEQYF

V gene: TRBV7-2
D gene: -
clone size: -
J gene: TRBJ1-1
CDR3 DNA: TGTGCCAGCAGCCCCTTTAGGAACACTGAAGCTTTCTTT
CDR3 protein: CASSPFRNTEAFF

V gene: TRBV9
D gene: TRBD1
clone size: -
J gene: TRBJ1-4
CDR3 DNA: TGTGCCAGCAGCTCAGACAGGGAGGGAAATGAAAAACTGTTTTTT
CDR3 protein: CASSSDREGNEKLFF

V gene: TRBV4-3
D gene: -
clone size: few
J gene: TRBJ2-1
CDR3 DNA: TGCGCCAGCAGCCAAGTATGGTGGCTAGTGAGCGAGCAGTTCTTC
CDR3 protein: CASSQVWWLVSEQFF

V gene: TRBV5-1
D gene: TRBD1
clone size: -
J gene: TRBJ2-7
CDR3 DNA: TGCGCCAGCAGCTCCAGGGGGAGTTCCTACGAGCAGTACTTC
CDR3 protein: CASSSRGSSYEQYF

V gene: TRBV29-1
D gene: -
clone size: once
J gene: TRBJ2-5
CDR3 DNA: TGCAGCGTTGATTCCGGTAGAACACAAGAGACCCAGTACTTC
CDR3 protein: CSVDSGRTQETQYF

V gene: TRBV4-2
D gene: -
clone size: -
J gene: TRBJ2-5
CDR3 DNA: TGTGCCAGCAGCCAAGATCAGGGAGTACGTGGGCAAGAGACCCAGTACTTC
CDR3 protein: CASSQDQGVRGQETQYF

V gene: TRBV7-6
D gene: -
clone size: -
J gene: TRBJ1-4
CDR3 DNA: TGTGCCAGCAGCTTAGAAGCGACCCCGCGGTATGAAAAACTGTTTTTT
CDR3 protein: CASSLEATPRYEKLFF

V gene: TRBV7-8
D gene: -
clone size: -
J gene: TRBJ2-3
CDR3 DNA: TGTGCCAGCAGCTTAGGGTTAGGGTCAGGCAGCACAGATACGCAGTATTTT
CDR3 protein: CASSLGLGSGSTDTQYF

V gene: TRBV28
D gene: -
clone size: -
J gene: TRBJ2-2
CDR3 DNA: TGTGCCAGCAGTTTATGGCTCGATACGCGGACAGGGGAGCTGTTTTTT
CDR3 protein: CASSLWLDTRTGELFF

V gene: TRBV2
D gene: TRBD1
clone size: -
J gene: TRBJ1-2
CDR3 DNA: TGTGCCAGCAGTCCTGCCGACAGGGCCTATGGCTACACCTTC
CDR3 protein: CASSPADRAYGYTF

V gene: TRBV24-1
D gene: -
clone size: -
J gene: TRBJ2-1
CDR3 DNA: TGTGCCACCAGTGCAGGAACCTACAATGAGCAGTTCTTC
CDR3 protein: CATSAGTYNEQFF

V gene: TRBV7-8
D gene: -
clone size: -
J gene: TRBJ1-1
CDR3 DNA: TGTGCCAGCACCCCTAGGTGGCTGAACACTGAAGCTTTCTTT
CDR3 protein: CASTPRWLNTEAFF

V gene: TRBV28
D gene: -
clone size: -
J gene: TRBJ1-5
CDR3 DNA: TGTGCCAGCAGTTTAAGGCCAGTTAATCAGCCCCAGCATTTT
CDR3 protein: CASSLRPVNQPQHF

V gene: TRBV4-1
D gene: TRBD2
clone size: -
J gene: TRBJ2-7
CDR3 DNA: TGCGCCAGCAGCCAAGAATGGGCTAGCGGGGTTAAGAGCTCCTACGAGCAGTACTTC
CDR3 protein: CASSQEWASGVKSSYEQYF

V gene: TRBV5-1
D gene: -
clone size: -
J gene: TRBJ1-1
CDR3 DNA: TGCGCCAGCAGCTTGGAGGGGTTATACACTGAAGCTTTCTTT
CDR3 protein: CASSLEGLYTEAFF

V gene: TRBV19
D gene: -
clone size: once
J gene: TRBJ1-2
CDR3 DNA: TGTGCCAGTATAGAAGGCGGGTCTAGAGGTGATGGCTACACCTTC
CDR3 protein: CASIEGGSRGDGYTF

V gene: TRBV10-3
D gene: TRBD2
clone size: few
J gene: TRBJ2-1
CDR3 DNA: TGTGCCATCACTTTTGCGGGAGGGTACAATGAGCAGTTCTTC
CDR3 protein: CAITFAGGYNEQFF